These 9 T cell receptor beta chains came from one sample sequenced in a study of T-cell reconstitution after alpha-beta-depleted transplantation in children. Regarding the study as a whole: Among T cells one year after transplant, newly produced cells accounted for most counts and diversity.

Antigen specificity for these receptors is unknown. Using unique molecular identifiers, the investigators prepared the TCRbeta library. MiXCR was run by TCRdb on the PCR reads, yielding one entry per CDR3 protein. The sample contains about 300,000 distinct CDR3 sequences, approximately 7.3% of which appear only once. The sequenced sample was peripheral blood, obtained 360 days after TCRalphabeta/CD19-depleted stem cell transplant. The receptors originated from a female patient aged 2-9 years who had a stem cell transplant for Fanconi anemia, so the T cells may come from the graft donor.

This clonotype was recorded a few times. The genes are TRBV18 and TRBJ1-1, with unresolved D. V was clipped by 2 bases and J by 1 base, with 8 bases between them. CDR3 size: 14 residues. Germline CDR1 KGHSH, CDR2 LQKENI. The CDR3 region is CASSPSYPNTEAFF. The DNA for the CDR3 is TGTGCCAGCTCACCAAGTTACCCGAACACTGAAGCTTTCTTT.

This clonotype occurred many times. The chain recombines TRBV28 with TRBJ2-6; D is unclear. The CDR3 spans 15 residues. The germline gives CDR1 MDHEN, CDR2 SYDVKM. V was pared by 2 bases and J by 0 bases, with 5 bases between. The CDR3 sequence is CASSLPASGANVLTF. CDR3 sequence (DNA): TGTGCCAGCAGTTTACCGGCCTCTGGGGCCAACGTCCTGACTTTC.

There are many counts of this clonotype. J is TRBJ1-1 and V is TRBV5-1, with TRBD1 matching over 7 bases. V gave up 2 bases and J gave up 3 bases; unmatched junction bases: 4. CDR1 is SGHRS, CDR2 YFSETQ, per germline. CDR3 size: 14 residues. Written as DNA, the CDR3 is TGCGCCAGCAGCTTCGGGACAGCAGACACTGAAGCTTTCTTT. Residues: CASSFGTADTEAFF.

In this sample, this clonotype turned up many times. The chain uses TRBV6-5 and TRBJ2-1; D might be TRBD1 or TRBD2, each matching 5 bases. Deletions cut 0 bases from V and 0 bases from J, with 9 bases between. CDR1 and CDR2 from the germline V gene are MNHEY and SVGAGI. The CDR3 is 16 amino acids. CDR3 protein: CASSYSLGPSYNEQFF. As DNA, the CDR3 is TGTGCCAGCAGTTACTCATTGGGACCCTCCTACAATGAGCAGTTCTTC.

This chain uses TRBV5-1 with TRBJ1-6, with D unresolved. CDR1 and CDR2 from the germline V gene are SGHRS and YFSETQ. The CDR3 has 15 amino acids. Trimming took 2 bases from V and 5 from J, leaving 11 bases between them. The CDR3 sequence: CASSLGDADNSPLHF. The CDR3 nucleotides read TGCGCCAGCAGCTTAGGAGATGCGGATAATTCACCCCTCCACTTT.

This clonotype was counted only a few times. A much larger clone sits a single nucleotide away, making a read error possible. The V call is TRBV12-3 or TRBV12-4, the J call TRBJ2-7; TRBD2 matches at 7 bases. V was pared by 1 base and J by 1 base, with 7 bases of the junction left unmatched. The CDR3 sequence is 16 residues long. The CDR3 nucleotides are TGTGCCAGCAGTTTAGGACTAGCTCTTTCGTCCTACGAGCAGTACTTC. Its protein is CASSLGLALSSYEQYF.

This clonotype appeared many times. The chain uses TRBV9 and TRBJ1-3; TRBD1 matches 7 bases. The ends lost 2 bases at V and 0 bases at J; junction bases unmatched: 5. Germline V gives CDR1 SGDLS, CDR2 YYNGEE. CDR3 length equals 16 residues. CDR3 sequence (DNA): TGTGCCAGCAGCGTCAAGGGGGCTTACTCTGGAAACACCATATATTTT. Its translation: CASSVKGAYSGNTIYF. Drawing the rest from reference TRBV9 and TRBJ1-3, the complete variable domain is DSGVTQTPKHLITATGQRVTLRCSPRSGDLSVYWYQQSLDQGLQFLIQYYNGEERAKGNILERFSAQQFPDLHSELNLSSLELGDSALYFCASSVKGAYSGNTIYFGEGSWLTVV.

At least ten counts were recorded for this clonotype. The gene calls are TRBV12-3 or TRBV12-4 and TRBJ2-7, with D hard to call. Between the trimmed V and J ends, which lost 8 bases and 1 base, there was a span of 9 bases. The CDR3 runs to 12 residues. Written as DNA, the CDR3 is TGTGCCAGCGGTGAGGCGTCCTACGAGCAGTACTTC. It translates to CASGEASYEQYF.

The gene calls are TRBV2 and TRBJ1-1; D uncertain. V lost 10 bases and J 0 bases, leaving 18 bases between the germline ends. Looked up from germline, CDR1 is SNHLY and CDR2 is FYNNEI. The CDR3 has 15 residues. CDR3 amino acids: CATYGLPVMNTEAFF. The CDR3, as DNA: TGTGCCACTTACGGCCTCCCCGTGATGAACACTGAAGCTTTCTTT.